This TCR beta chain was captured by sequencing in a study of CD8+CD57+ T cells in acquired aplastic anemia. Study summary: Sorted CD4+ plus CD8+ cells gave DNA averaging around 3 ug.

The patients chosen for sequencing had shown expansion of CD8+CD57+ cells (detected by flow cytometry). The CDR3 is 12 residues long. In germline, CDR1 is LGHDT, CDR2 YNNKEL (reference sequence). Profiling that covered TCR beta VDJ and CDR3 relied on genomic DNA as its template. TCRdb re-called the reads with MiXCR, one entry per CDR3 protein. This table holds a few hundred thousand distinct CDR3 sequences, roughly 59% found once. Study-level points and caveats: Almost 30 sequences, all CD8+ CDR3, were shared between patients and controls. Controls did not differ significantly from patients in CD8+ Simpson's diversity.

This clonotype is a singleton in its sample. The antigen remains undetermined. At one boundary the junction diverges from the germline segment, which might be a read error. The sample consisted of sorted CD4+, CD8+, or CD8+CD57+ T cells (not recorded which) from PBMCs. The TCR sequence derives from a human donor with aplastic anemia. V and J are TRBV3-1 and TRBJ2-5, with 10 bases aligning to TRBD2. CDR3 DNA sequence: TGTGCCAGCAGGACGCCAACTAGCGGGGTTGACTTC. It specifies CASRTPTSGVDF.